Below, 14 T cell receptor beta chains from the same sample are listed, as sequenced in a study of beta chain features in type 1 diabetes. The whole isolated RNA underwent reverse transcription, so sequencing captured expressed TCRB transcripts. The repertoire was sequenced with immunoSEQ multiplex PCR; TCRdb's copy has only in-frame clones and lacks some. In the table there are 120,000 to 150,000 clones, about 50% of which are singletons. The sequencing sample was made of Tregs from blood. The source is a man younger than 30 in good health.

DNA of the CDR3: TGTGCCAGCAGCTTGGGGGCCAGACAACCATACTCCTACGAGCAGTACTTC. Protein sequence: CASSLGARQPYSYEQYF. The gene calls are TRBV5-6 and TRBJ2-7; D is unclear. V was pared by 0 bases and J by 0 bases, with 16 bases between. The CDR3 length is 17 residues. Germline lookup yields CDR1 SGHDT and CDR2 YYEEEE.

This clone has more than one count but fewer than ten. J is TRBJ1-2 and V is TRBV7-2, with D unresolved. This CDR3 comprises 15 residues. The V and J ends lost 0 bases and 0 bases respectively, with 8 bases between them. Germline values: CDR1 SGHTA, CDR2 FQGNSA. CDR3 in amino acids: CASSLAVATNYGYTF. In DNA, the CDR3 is TGTGCCAGCAGCTTAGCGGTGGCAACTAACTATGGCTACACCTTC.

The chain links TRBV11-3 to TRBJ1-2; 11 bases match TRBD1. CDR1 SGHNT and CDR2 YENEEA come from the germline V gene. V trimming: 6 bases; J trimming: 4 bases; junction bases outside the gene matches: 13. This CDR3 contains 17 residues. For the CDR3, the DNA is TGTGCCAGCAGAATATACGGACAGGGGGCCAAAATCTATGGCTACACCTTC. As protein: CASRIYGQGAKIYGYTF. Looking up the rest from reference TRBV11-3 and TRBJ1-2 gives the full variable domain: EAGVVQSPRYKIIEKKQPVAFWCNPISGHNTLYWYLQNLGQGPELLIRYENEEAVDDSQLPKDRFSAERLKGVDSTLKIQPAELGDSAVYLCASRIYGQGAKIYGYTFGSGTRLTVV.

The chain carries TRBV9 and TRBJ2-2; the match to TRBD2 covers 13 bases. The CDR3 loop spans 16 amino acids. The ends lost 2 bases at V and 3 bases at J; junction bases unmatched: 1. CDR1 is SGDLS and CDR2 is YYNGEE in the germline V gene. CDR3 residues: CASSVGLAGHTGELFF. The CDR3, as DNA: TGTGCCAGCAGCGTGGGACTAGCGGGACACACCGGGGAGCTGTTTTTT.

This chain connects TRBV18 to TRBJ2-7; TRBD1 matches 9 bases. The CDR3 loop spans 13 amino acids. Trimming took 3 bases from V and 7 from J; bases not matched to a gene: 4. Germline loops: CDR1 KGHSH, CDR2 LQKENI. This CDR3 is CASSPGTGSEQYF. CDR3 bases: TGTGCCAGCTCACCCGGGACAGGGAGTGAGCAGTACTTC.

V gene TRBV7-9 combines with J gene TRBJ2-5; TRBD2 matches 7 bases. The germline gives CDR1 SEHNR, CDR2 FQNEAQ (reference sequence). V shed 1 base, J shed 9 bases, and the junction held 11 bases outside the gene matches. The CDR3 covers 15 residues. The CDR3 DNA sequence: TGTGCCAGCAGCTTAGACAGAGCTACCCGGGGGGCCCAGTACTTC. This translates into CASSLDRATRGAQYF.

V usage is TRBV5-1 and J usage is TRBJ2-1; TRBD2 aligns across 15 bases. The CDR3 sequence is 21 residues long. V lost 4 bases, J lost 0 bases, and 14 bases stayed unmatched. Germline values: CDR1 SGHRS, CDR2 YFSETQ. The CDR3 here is CASSPRPPGLAGGSSYNEQFF. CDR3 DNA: TGCGCCAGCAGCCCACGACCCCCCGGACTAGCGGGAGGGAGCTCCTACAATGAGCAGTTCTTC.

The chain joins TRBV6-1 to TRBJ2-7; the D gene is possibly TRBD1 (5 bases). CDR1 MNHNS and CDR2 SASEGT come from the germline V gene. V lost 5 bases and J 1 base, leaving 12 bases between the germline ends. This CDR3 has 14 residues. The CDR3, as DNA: TGTGCCAGCAGTCCCCAGGGTGATTCCTACGAGCAGTACTTC. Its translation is CASSPQGDSYEQYF.

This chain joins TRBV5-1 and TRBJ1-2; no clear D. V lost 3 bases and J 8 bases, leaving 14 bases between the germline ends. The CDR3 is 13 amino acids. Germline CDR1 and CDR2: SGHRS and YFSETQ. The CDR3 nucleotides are TGCGCCAGCAGCTCCCAGGAATTGGGCGGCTACACCTTC. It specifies CASSSQELGGYTF.

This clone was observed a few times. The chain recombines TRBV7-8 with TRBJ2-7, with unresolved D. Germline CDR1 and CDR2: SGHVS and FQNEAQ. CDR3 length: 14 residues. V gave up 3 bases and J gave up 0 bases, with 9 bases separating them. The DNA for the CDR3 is TGTGCCAGCAGCTTTGGTCCCAGCTCCTACGAGCAGTACTTC. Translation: CASSFGPSSYEQYF.

CDR3 sequence (DNA): TGCGCCAGCAGCTTGGTTGTTCCGGGTTCAGCTGAATTCTATGGCTACACCTTC. Amino acid sequence: CASSLVVPGSAEFYGYTF. The chain recombines TRBV5-1 with TRBJ1-2, with D unresolved. Germline V gene lookup returns CDR1 SGHRS and CDR2 YFSETQ. Trimming removed 0 bases from V and 4 bases from J, with 22 bases in between. The CDR3 loop spans 18 amino acids.

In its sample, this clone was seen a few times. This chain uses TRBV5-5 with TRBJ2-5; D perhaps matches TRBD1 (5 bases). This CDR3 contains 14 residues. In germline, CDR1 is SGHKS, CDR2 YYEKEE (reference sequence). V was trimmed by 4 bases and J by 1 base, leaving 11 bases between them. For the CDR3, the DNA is TGTGCCAGCAGCCGAGACAGAATCCAAGAGACCCAGTACTTC. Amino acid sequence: CASSRDRIQETQYF.

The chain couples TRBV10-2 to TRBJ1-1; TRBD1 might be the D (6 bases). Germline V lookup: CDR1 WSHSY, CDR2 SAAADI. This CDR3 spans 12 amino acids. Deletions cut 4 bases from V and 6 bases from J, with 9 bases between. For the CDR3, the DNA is TGCGCCAGCAGTGGCGGACAGTCTGAAGCTTTCTTT. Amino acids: CASSGGQSEAFF.

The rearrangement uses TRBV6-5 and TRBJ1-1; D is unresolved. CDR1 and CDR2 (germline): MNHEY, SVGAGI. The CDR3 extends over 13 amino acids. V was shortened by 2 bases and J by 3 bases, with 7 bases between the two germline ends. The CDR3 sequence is CASSYTGDTEAFF. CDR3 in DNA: TGTGCCAGCAGTTACACCGGAGACACTGAAGCTTTCTTT.